The 20 T cell receptor beta chains presented below share a single source sample, sequenced in a study of shared clonotypes between healthy human individuals. Some clones are missing from TCRdb's copy, which holds only in-frame ones; the method was immunoSEQ multiplex PCR. In the table there are about a million clones, around 77% of which are singletons. The specimen sequenced was memory CD4+ T cells from PBMCs. Regarding subset: CD45RA-negative fraction. The receptors here all came from a man aged 18 to 29 in good health. Some clones in this sample may be carry-over from other donors' samples.

This sequence joins TRBV30 and TRBJ2-2; a weak D match, TRBD2 (5 bases). The V and J ends lost 5 bases and 6 bases respectively, with 16 bases between them. Per the germline V gene, CDR1 is GTSNPN and CDR2 is SVGIG (reference sequence). The CDR3 is 14 amino acids. CDR3 region: CAWGEPGGSGELFF. The CDR3 coding sequence is TGTGCCTGGGGAGAGCCCGGAGGATCCGGGGAGCTGTTTTTT.

The V and J genes are TRBV5-1 and TRBJ1-4; weak D call: TRBD1 (5 bases). Germline lookup yields CDR1 SGHRS and CDR2 YFSETQ. Trimming shortened V by 5 bases and J by 5 bases, and 13 bases separated the two germline ends. CDR3 length equals 14 residues. This chain's CDR3 is CASRGGALNEKLFF. The CDR3 bases are TGCGCCAGCAGAGGTGGGGCCCTAAATGAAAAACTGTTTTTT.

Worth noting for this clone: Within the sample, other DNA sequences also encode this same CDR3. The chain links TRBV7-9 to TRBJ2-3; 8 bases are shared with TRBD1. V shed 6 bases and J 0 bases; nucleotides not matched to a gene: 2. Germline CDR1 and CDR2: SEHNR and FQNEAQ (reference sequence). The CDR3 runs 14 residues. The chain's CDR3 is CASRTGGSTDTQYF. CDR3 sequence (DNA): TGTGCCAGCAGAACAGGGGGTAGCACAGATACGCAGTATTTT.

This clone was picked up a small number of times. The chain carries TRBV5-5 and TRBJ1-4; D unresolved. This CDR3 is 16 amino acids long. The V end lost 2 bases, the J end lost 0 bases, and 11 bases lay between the germline ends. From germline, CDR1 is SGHKS and CDR2 YYEKEE (reference sequence). CDR3 amino acids: CASSLSLLTTNEKLFF. CDR3 DNA sequence: TGTGCCAGCAGCTTAAGCTTACTTACAACTAATGAAAAACTGTTTTTT. Together with reference TRBV5-5 and TRBJ1-4, the CDR3 gives the full variable domain: DAGVTQSPTHLIKTRGQQVTLRCSPISGHKSVSWYQQVLGQGPQFIFQYYEKEERGRGNFPDRFSARQFPNYSSELNVNALLLGDSALYLCASSLSLLTTNEKLFFGSGTQLSVL.

This chain links TRBV11-1 with TRBJ1-1; D is undetermined. Trimming stripped 3 bases from V and 0 bases from J, with 8 bases between. The CDR3 sequence is 14 residues long. Germline loops: CDR1 SGHAT, CDR2 FQDESV (reference sequence). As DNA, the CDR3 is TGTGCCAGCAGCTTCTTACAGATGAACACTGAAGCTTTCTTT. This codes for CASSFLQMNTEAFF.

The chain joins TRBV5-1 to TRBJ1-2; possibly TRBD1 for D (6 bases). The CDR3 totals 14 residues. Germline V gene lookup returns CDR1 SGHRS and CDR2 YFSETQ. V was shortened by 0 bases and J by 8 bases, with 14 bases between the two germline ends. CDR3 bases: TGCGCCAGCAGCTTGGGTGGGACACGTAGCGGCTACACCTTC. It specifies CASSLGGTRSGYTF. Full variable domain (missing parts from reference TRBV5-1 and TRBJ1-2): KAGVTQTPRYLIKTRGQQVTLSCSPISGHRSVSWYQQTPGQGLQFLFEYFSETQRNKGNFPGRFSGRQFSNSRSEMNVSTLELGDSALYLCASSLGGTRSGYTFGSGTRLTVV.

The chain employs TRBV10-1 and TRBJ2-1, with 14 positions matching TRBD2. The J segment lost 9 bases and the V segment lost 6 bases, leaving 1 base of the junction unmatched. Germline V gene lookup returns CDR1 WNHNN and CDR2 SYGVQD (reference sequence). The CDR3 length is 13 residues. The CDR3 coding sequence is TGCGCCAGCAGGGGACTAGCGGGAGTTGAGCAGTTCTTC. Protein: CASRGLAGVEQFF.

This rearrangement joins TRBV10-3 to TRBJ2-3; no firm D call. The V gene's germline CDR1 is ENHRY and CDR2 SYGVKD. The V gene lost 0 bases and the J gene lost 0 bases, with 22 bases spanning the gap. The CDR3 is made up of 20 amino acids. CDR3 protein: CAISESNVSLAFLSTDTQYF. DNA for the CDR3: TGTGCCATCAGTGAGTCGAACGTTTCCTTGGCCTTTTTGAGCACAGATACGCAGTATTTT.

Comments on this clone: An end of the junction differs from the germline gene, which may be a read error. The rearrangement uses TRBV7-6 and TRBJ1-1; D gene uncertain. Germline loops: CDR1 SGHVS, CDR2 FNYEAQ. CDR3 length: 13 amino acids. This CDR3 reads CASRPSGNAEAFF. The CDR3, as DNA: TGTGCCAGCAGACCCTCGGGGAACGCTGAAGCTTTCTTT. The variable domain in full, with the rest retrieved from reference TRBV7-6 and TRBJ1-1, is GAGVSQSPRYKVTKRGQDVALRCDPISGHVSLYWYRQALGQGPEFLTYFNYEAQQDKSGLPNDRFSAERPEGSISTLTIQRTEQRDSAMYRCASRPSGNAEAFFGQGTRLTVV.

The chain recombines TRBV19 with TRBJ2-1, with D maybe TRBD1 (6 bases). The ends were cut back, 4 bases at V and 3 bases at J, with 10 bases in the middle. This CDR3 has 14 amino acids. Per germline, CDR1 LNHDA and CDR2 SQIVND (reference sequence). Here the CDR3 reads CASSTSQGYNEQFF. The CDR3 nucleotides read TGTGCCAGTAGTACCTCACAGGGCTACAATGAGCAGTTCTTC. Full variable domain (rest looked up from reference TRBV19 and TRBJ2-1): DGGITQSPKYLFRKEGQNVTLSCEQNLNHDAMYWYRQDPGQGLRLIYYSQIVNDFQKGDIAEGYSVSREKKESFPLTVTSAQKNPTAFYLCASSTSQGYNEQFFGPGTRLTVL.

On this clone itself: At one end, the junction sequence differs from germline, possibly due to a read error. The chain has TRBV5-4 and TRBJ2-5, with 7 bases matching TRBD2. Germline assignment: CDR1 SGHNT and CDR2 YYREEE (reference sequence). CDR3 size: 13 residues. CDR3 in amino acids: CSSSGDPQETQYF. Here the CDR3 DNA reads TGTTCCAGCAGCGGGGACCCCCAAGAGACCCAGTACTTC.

This chain uses TRBV7-9 with TRBJ2-2; no clear D. This CDR3 is built from 15 residues. Germline loops: CDR1 SEHNR, CDR2 FQNEAQ (reference sequence). V was clipped by 1 base and J by 1 base, with 7 bases between them. Here the CDR3 reads CASSLDSRNTGELFF. CDR3 nucleotide sequence: TGTGCCAGCAGCTTAGATAGCAGGAACACCGGGGAGCTGTTTTTT.

The chain has TRBV28 and TRBJ2-3; no firm D call. CDR3 length: 14 amino acids. Germline V gives CDR1 MDHEN, CDR2 SYDVKM. Trimming removed 9 bases at V and 8 bases at J, with 21 bases between. The CDR3 spells CASTEGRRSVTQYF. The DNA for the CDR3 is TGTGCCAGTACCGAAGGAAGGCGCAGCGTTACGCAGTATTTT. Based on the CDR3 plus reference TRBV28 and TRBJ2-3, the full variable domain is DVKVTQSSRYLVKRTGEKVFLECVQDMDHENMFWYRQDPGLGLRLIYFSYDVKMKEKGDIPEGYSVSREKKERFSLILESASTNQTSMYLCASTEGRRSVTQYFGPGTRLTVL.

V is TRBV7-9 and J is TRBJ2-7; 8 nucleotides agree with TRBD2. With V trimmed by 6 bases and J by 3 bases, 1 base remained unmatched. This CDR3 is built from 12 residues. Germline-derived CDR1 and CDR2 are SEHNR and FQNEAQ (reference sequence). In nucleotides, the CDR3 is TGTGCCAGCAGGGCGGGGGGCTACGAGCAGTACTTC. This gives the protein CASRAGGYEQYF.

The chain combines TRBV30 with TRBJ1-1; D ambiguous. Germline loops: CDR1 GTSNPN, CDR2 SVGIG (reference sequence). Trimming stripped 3 bases from V and 6 bases from J, with 17 bases between. This CDR3 is 14 amino acids long. The DNA for the CDR3 is TGTGCCTGGAGCGCCCTTGGAAATAAGCCTGAAGCTTTCTTT. Amino acids: CAWSALGNKPEAFF.

This chain uses TRBV5-1 with TRBJ2-1; a weak D match, TRBD2 (6 bases). CDR3 length equals 16 residues. V was cut by 3 bases and J by 0 bases, with 13 bases left in between. CDR1 is SGHRS, CDR2 YFSETQ, per germline. CDR3 in amino acids: CASSSEGLRSYNEQFF. CDR3 sequence (DNA): TGCGCCAGCAGCTCGGAGGGACTGCGCTCCTACAATGAGCAGTTCTTC.

The rearrangement joins TRBV7-8 to TRBJ2-3; TRBD2 aligns across 11 bases. CDR3 size: 16 residues. Germline-derived CDR1 and CDR2 are SGHVS and FQNEAQ. Losses at the gene ends were 5 bases for V and 2 bases for J; bases not matched to a gene: 6. CDR3 residues: CASSPRTSGPTDTQYF. The DNA for the CDR3 is TGTGCCAGCAGCCCGAGGACTAGCGGGCCCACAGATACGCAGTATTTT. Supplemented by reference TRBV7-8 and TRBJ2-3, the full variable domain reads GAGVSQSPRYKVAKRGQDVALRCDPISGHVSLFWYQQALGQGPEFLTYFQNEAQLDKSGLPSDRFFAERPEGSVSTLKIQRTQQEDSAVYLCASSPRTSGPTDTQYFGPGTRLTVL.

This clone was seen many times. The rearrangement uses TRBV5-6 and TRBJ2-7; the D call may be TRBD1 or TRBD2 (5 bases each). Germline-derived CDR1 and CDR2 are SGHDT and YYEEEE. The length of the CDR3 is 15 residues. V lost 0 bases, J lost 0 bases, and 10 bases lay in between. DNA for the CDR3: TGTGCCAGCAGCTTGGTCGGGGCCCTCTCCTACGAGCAGTACTTC. It encodes CASSLVGALSYEQYF.

This clone was observed once. The chain employs TRBV7-2 and TRBJ2-3; possibly TRBD2 for D (6 bases). The CDR3 sequence is 14 residues long. Trimming took 0 bases from V and 7 from J, leaving 11 bases between them. The germline CDR1 and CDR2 sequences are SGHTA and FQGNSA. For the CDR3, the DNA is TGTGCCAGCAGCTTAGCCGGGAGTGGGAATACGCAGTATTTT. This sequence encodes CASSLAGSGNTQYF. The full variable domain, with the rest looked up from reference TRBV7-2 and TRBJ2-3, is GAGVSQSPSNKVTEKGKDVELRCDPISGHTALYWYRQSLGQGLEFLIYFQGNSAPDKSGLPSDRFSAERTGGSVSTLTIQRTQQEDSAVYLCASSLAGSGNTQYFGPGTRLTVL.

This clone was seen more than once but under ten times. The rearrangement joins TRBV2 to TRBJ1-2; 9 positions agree with TRBD1. This CDR3 is built from 14 residues. V shed 6 bases and J 4 bases; nucleotides not matched to a gene: 6. Germline loops: CDR1 SNHLY, CDR2 FYNNEI. This chain's CDR3 is CASSKEDRGYGYTF. The CDR3 region has the DNA TGTGCCAGCAGCAAAGAGGACAGGGGCTATGGCTACACCTTC.